Described below is a single TCR beta chain sequence and its context. The antigen is not known. The data stem from a study of cytotoxic CD8 clonotypes in ibrutinib-treated CLL. At the level of the study: The taking of response samples occurred after a median around 11 months of treatment, with a range of 6 to 36.

Findings and limits, study-wide: Clonality (at baseline) was higher than in age-matched healthy donors and tracked circulating CD8+ T-cell counts.

Depth targeted 1 in 200,000 to 1 in 1 million T cells, averaging 10x coverage per clonotype. The data were produced by immunoSEQ multiplex PCR, yet TCRdb's version contains in-frame clones alone and is incomplete. The sample has 250,000 to 350,000 clones, 70% to 80% seen once. The sample in question was PBMCs, obtained at disease progression, from a patient treated with ibrutinib. The TCR was taken from a human donor with chronic lymphocytic leukemia.

The CDR3 loop reads CASSLSPGLAGHSYNEQFF. DNA for the CDR3: TGTGCCAGCAGCTTATCGCCGGGACTAGCGGGACACTCCTACAATGAGCAGTTCTTC. This chain links TRBV5-6 with TRBJ2-1, with 13 nucleotides matching TRBD2. V dropped 2 bases and J dropped 0; count of bases not matched to a gene: 8. Germline-derived CDR1 and CDR2 are SGHDT and YYEEEE. The CDR3 extends over 19 amino acids.